Listed below are T cell receptor beta chains from one sample, sequenced in a study of human T cells and chemical hapten exposure. TCRdb processed the RACE reads anew with MiXCR; each CDR3 protein has one entry. Of approximately 88,000 distinct CDR3 sequences in the sample, roughly 13% are singletons; the top ten hold around 5.8%. The material was whole blood, obtained in connection with sensitization to the hapten diphenylcyclopropenone (DPC). The receptors were sampled from a woman between 45 and 65 years old with alopecia areata. Some clones in this sample may be carry-over from other donors' samples. The CDR3 runs from the conserved cysteine through the conserved F or W. D genes are given only for firm matches. Clone size is given for some rows only: seen once, a few or many times, or a class if the clone is expanded.

size | D | J | V | CDR3 | DNA
few | TRBD1 | TRBJ2-5 | TRBV7-9 | CASSWDRAASETQYF | TGTGCCAGCAGCTGGGACAGGGCGGCCAGTGAGACCCAGTACTTC
many | NA | TRBJ1-5 | TRBV12-3/TRBV12-4 | CANSFGANQPQHF | TGTGCCAACAGCTTCGGAGCAAATCAGCCCCAGCATTTT
NA | TRBD2 | TRBJ2-1 | TRBV12-3/TRBV12-4 | CASSPGLAGVAYNEQFF | TGTGCCAGCAGTCCGGGACTAGCGGGAGTAGCCTACAATGAGCAGTTCTTC
few | TRBD1 | TRBJ1-3 | TRBV12-3/TRBV12-4 | CASSTGEGNTIYF | TGTGCCAGCAGCACAGGGGAAGGAAACACCATATATTTT
few | TRBD1 | TRBJ1-5 | TRBV28 | CASSTAGTGQPQHF | TGTGCCAGCAGTACCGCCGGGACAGGGCAGCCCCAGCATTTT
few | NA | TRBJ2-5 | TRBV7-2 | CASSTDIAQETQYF | TGTGCCAGCAGTACTGATATCGCGCAAGAGACCCAGTACTTC
NA | NA | TRBJ2-2 | TRBV19 | CASSILWGLTTGELFF | TGTGCCAGTAGTATTTTATGGGGGCTTACTACCGGGGAGCTGTTTTTT
many | TRBD1 | TRBJ2-2 | TRBV6-5 | CASSIRQGFTGELFF | TGTGCCAGCAGTATTCGACAGGGGTTCACCGGGGAGCTGTTTTTT
few | TRBD2 | TRBJ2-7 | TRBV20-1 | CSARDSGLAGANVDYEQYF | TGCAGTGCTAGAGATTCAGGACTAGCGGGAGCCAATGTGGATTACGAGCAGTACTTC
many | TRBD2 | TRBJ2-1 | TRBV5-1 | CASSLTLAGDQFF | TGCGCCAGCAGCTTGACCCTAGCGGGAGATCAGTTCTTC
NA | NA | TRBJ2-2 | TRBV20-1 | CSARDRGKELFF | TGCAGTGCTAGAGATCGGGGAAAGGAGCTGTTTTTT
few | TRBD2 | TRBJ2-3 | TRBV24-1 | CATRSSGSLAYF | TGTGCCACCCGGTCTAGCGGGAGCTTAGCGTATTTT
many | NA | TRBJ2-5 | TRBV11-2 | CASSTPPLRQVQETQYF | TGTGCCAGCAGCACCCCTCCCCTACGACAGGTACAAGAGACCCAGTACTTC
few | TRBD1 | TRBJ1-1 | TRBV10-3 | CAISPTGTGTTEAFF | TGTGCCATCAGCCCCACTGGGACAGGGACGACTGAAGCTTTCTTT
few | TRBD2 | TRBJ2-2 | TRBV29-1 | CSVRLAGLNTGELFF | TGCAGCGTTAGGCTAGCGGGGTTGAACACCGGGGAGCTGTTTTTT
NA | NA | TRBJ2-1 | TRBV4-1 | CASSQGGRPYNEQFF | TGCGCCAGCAGCCAAGGTGGGAGGCCCTACAATGAGCAGTTCTTC
few | NA | TRBJ1-1 | TRBV5-6 | CASSFQSRLNTEAFF | TGTGCCAGCAGCTTTCAGTCGCGGCTGAACACTGAAGCTTTCTTT
many | TRBD1 | TRBJ2-7 | TRBV12-3/TRBV12-4 | CASSPTGSTSYEQYF | TGTGCCAGCAGCCCGACAGGGTCCACCTCCTACGAGCAGTACTTC
NA | NA | TRBJ2-7 | TRBV15 | CATSRDQGHEQYF | TGTGCCACCAGCAGAGATCAGGGGCACGAGCAGTACTTC
few | TRBD1 | TRBJ1-2 | TRBV20-1 | CSATVGQKTYGYTF | TGCAGTGCTACCGTGGGACAGAAGACCTATGGCTACACCTTC
NA | NA | TRBJ1-1 | TRBV11-2 | CASSLAEFTEAFF | TGTGCCAGCAGCTTGGCGGAGTTCACTGAAGCTTTCTTT
NA | TRBD2 | TRBJ2-1 | TRBV7-6 | CASSLGAGARNEQFF | TGTGCCAGCAGCTTAGGAGCGGGAGCTCGGAATGAGCAGTTCTTC
NA | NA | TRBJ2-7 | TRBV4-1 | CASSQDSHSGTDSAQQYF | TGCGCCAGCAGCCAAGATTCCCACTCCGGGACTGATTCGGCACAGCAGTACTTC
NA | TRBD1 | TRBJ1-6 | TRBV10-2 | CASSRTGSDNSPLHF | TGCGCCAGCAGTCGGACAGGGTCGGATAATTCACCCCTCCACTTT
NA | NA | TRBJ2-5 | TRBV15 | CATSRGASQETQYF | TGTGCCACCAGCAGAGGAGCTTCTCAAGAGACCCAGTACTTC
many | NA | TRBJ2-3 | TRBV29-1 | CSVEARGIDTQYF | TGCAGCGTTGAAGCTAGGGGTATAGATACGCAGTATTTT
few | NA | TRBJ1-1 | TRBV15 | CATSRDRVNTEAFF | TGTGCCACCAGCAGAGATCGGGTGAACACTGAAGCTTTCTTT
NA | TRBD2 | TRBJ2-1 | TRBV5-1 | CASSLEAGDYNEQFF | TGCGCCAGCAGCTTGGAGGCGGGGGATTACAATGAGCAGTTCTTC
many | TRBD1 | TRBJ2-5 | TRBV2 | CASDWQGQETQYF | TGTGCCAGCGATTGGCAGGGACAGGAGACCCAGTACTTC
few | NA | TRBJ1-6 | TRBV27 | CASKEGNSPLHF | TGTGCCAGCAAGGAGGGCAATTCACCCCTCCACTTT
many | NA | TRBJ1-4 | TRBV11-2 | CASSYRGLTNEKLFF | TGTGCCAGCAGTTACCGGGGGCTGACTAATGAAAAACTGTTTTTT
few | TRBD1 | TRBJ2-1 | TRBV20-1 | CSATHRGDNEQFF | TGCAGTGCTACCCACAGGGGGGACAATGAGCAGTTCTTC
many | TRBD2 | TRBJ2-2 | TRBV20-1 | CSASGTGGPRTGELFF | TGCAGTGCTAGCGGAACGGGAGGGCCGCGTACCGGGGAGCTGTTTTTT
many | TRBD2 | TRBJ2-7 | TRBV2 | CASSEDLSGRSEQYF | TGTGCCAGCAGTGAAGACCTTAGCGGGAGGTCGGAGCAGTACTTC
NA | NA | TRBJ2-1 | TRBV10-3 | CAISEFLNEQFF | TGTGCCATCAGTGAGTTTTTGAATGAGCAGTTCTTC
NA | NA | TRBJ1-4 | TRBV10-2 | CASRQGTEKLFF | TGCGCCAGCAGACAGGGAACAGAAAAACTGTTTTTT
NA | NA | TRBJ2-6 | TRBV12-3/TRBV12-4 | CASSASSGANVLTF | TGTGCCAGCAGCGCCTCCTCTGGGGCCAACGTCCTGACTTTC
few | NA | TRBJ1-2 | TRBV27 | CASSLSGLNYGYTF | TGTGCCAGCAGTTTATCTGGGCTAAACTATGGCTACACCTTC
NA | TRBD1 | TRBJ2-1 | TRBV7-6 | CASSRTGRPYNEQFF | TGTGCCAGCAGTAGGACAGGACGGCCGTACAATGAGCAGTTCTTC
many | NA | TRBJ2-1 | TRBV25-1 | CASIPRDGLYNEQFF | TGTGCCAGCATCCCCCGGGACGGACTTTACAATGAGCAGTTCTTC
many | NA | TRBJ2-3 | TRBV6-4 | CASSVDLGTDTQYF | TGTGCCAGCAGTGTCGACCTAGGGACAGATACGCAGTATTTT
many | NA | TRBJ2-5 | TRBV5-4 | CASSFKGGIAETQYF | TGTGCCAGCAGCTTTAAGGGAGGTATAGCAGAGACCCAGTACTTC
NA | NA | TRBJ2-3 | TRBV29-1 | CSVRTPQLGTDTQYF | TGCAGCGTTAGGACACCACAGCTTGGCACAGATACGCAGTATTTT
few | NA | TRBJ2-3 | TRBV29-1 | CSSSATDTQYF | TGCAGTTCCTCGGCCACAGATACGCAGTATTTT
NA | TRBD1 | TRBJ2-1 | TRBV2 | CASKLGQASNEQFF | TGTGCCAGCAAGCTCGGACAGGCCAGCAATGAGCAGTTCTTC
NA | TRBD2 | TRBJ2-5 | TRBV10-3 | CALESGGGETQYF | TGTGCCCTGGAAAGCGGGGGCGGAGAGACCCAGTACTTC
NA | NA | TRBJ1-5 | TRBV20-1 | CSARVPSQGQPQHF | TGCAGTGCTAGAGTCCCCTCGCAGGGTCAGCCCCAGCATTTT
NA | TRBD2 | TRBJ2-3 | TRBV19 | CASKQAASGTDTQYF | TGTGCCAGTAAACAAGCGGCTAGCGGTACAGATACGCAGTATTTT
many | NA | TRBJ2-5 | TRBV5-4 | CASSLVRAETQYF | TGTGCCAGCAGCTTGGTTAGGGCGGAGACCCAGTACTTC
NA | NA | TRBJ2-5 | TRBV5-1 | CASSVGTARETQYF | TGCGCCAGCAGCGTAGGGACGGCGCGAGAGACCCAGTACTTC
NA | NA | TRBJ2-3 | TRBV6-1 | CASSDITDTQYF | TGTGCCAGCAGCGACATCACAGATACGCAGTATTTT